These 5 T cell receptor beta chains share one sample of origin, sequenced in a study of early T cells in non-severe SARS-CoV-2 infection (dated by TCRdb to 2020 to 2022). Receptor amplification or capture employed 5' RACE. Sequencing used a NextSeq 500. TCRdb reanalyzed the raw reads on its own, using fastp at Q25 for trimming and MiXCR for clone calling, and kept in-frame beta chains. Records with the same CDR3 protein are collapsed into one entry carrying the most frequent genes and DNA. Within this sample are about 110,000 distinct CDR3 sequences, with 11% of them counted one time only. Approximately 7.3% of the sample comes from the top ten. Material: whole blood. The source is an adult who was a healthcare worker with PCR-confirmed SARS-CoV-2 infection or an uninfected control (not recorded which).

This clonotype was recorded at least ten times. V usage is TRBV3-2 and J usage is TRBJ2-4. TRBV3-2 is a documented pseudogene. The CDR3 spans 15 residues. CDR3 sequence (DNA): TGTGCCAGCAGCCAATGGGGTAGGCCCAAAAACATTCAGTACTTC. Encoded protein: CASSQWGRPKNIQYF.

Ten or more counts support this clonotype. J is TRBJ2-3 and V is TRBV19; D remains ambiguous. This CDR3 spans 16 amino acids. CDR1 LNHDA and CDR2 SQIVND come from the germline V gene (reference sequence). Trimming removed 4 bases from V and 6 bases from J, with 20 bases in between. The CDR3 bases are TGTGCCAGTAGTAGTCCCCCCGGGCTTCGTTGGGATACGCAGTATTTT. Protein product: CASSSPPGLRWDTQYF.

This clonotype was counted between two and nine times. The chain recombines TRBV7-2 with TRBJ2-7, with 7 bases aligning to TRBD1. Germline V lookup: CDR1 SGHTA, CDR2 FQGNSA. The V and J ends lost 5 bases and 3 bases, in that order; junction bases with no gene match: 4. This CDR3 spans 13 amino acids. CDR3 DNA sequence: TGTGCCAGCAGCAGAGGGACAGTCTACGAGCAGTACTTC. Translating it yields CASSRGTVYEQYF.

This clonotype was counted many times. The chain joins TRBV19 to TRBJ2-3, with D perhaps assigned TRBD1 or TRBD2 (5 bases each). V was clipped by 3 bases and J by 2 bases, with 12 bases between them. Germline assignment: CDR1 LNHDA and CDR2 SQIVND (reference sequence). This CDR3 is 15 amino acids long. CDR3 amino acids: CASSMALGTTDTQYF. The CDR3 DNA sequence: TGTGCCAGTAGTATGGCGTTAGGGACCACAGATACGCAGTATTTT.

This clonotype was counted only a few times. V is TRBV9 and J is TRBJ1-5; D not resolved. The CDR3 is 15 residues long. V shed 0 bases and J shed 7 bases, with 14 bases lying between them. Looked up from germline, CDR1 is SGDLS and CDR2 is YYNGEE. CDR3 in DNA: TGTGCCAGCAGCGTAGCGCGTTCGGGGAAACAGCCCCAGCATTTT. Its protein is CASSVARSGKQPQHF. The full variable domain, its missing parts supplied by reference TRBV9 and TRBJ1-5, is DSGVTQTPKHLITATGQRVTLRCSPRSGDLSVYWYQQSLDQGLQFLIQYYNGEERAKGNILERFSAQQFPDLHSELNLSSLELGDSALYFCASSVARSGKQPQHFGDGTRLSIL.